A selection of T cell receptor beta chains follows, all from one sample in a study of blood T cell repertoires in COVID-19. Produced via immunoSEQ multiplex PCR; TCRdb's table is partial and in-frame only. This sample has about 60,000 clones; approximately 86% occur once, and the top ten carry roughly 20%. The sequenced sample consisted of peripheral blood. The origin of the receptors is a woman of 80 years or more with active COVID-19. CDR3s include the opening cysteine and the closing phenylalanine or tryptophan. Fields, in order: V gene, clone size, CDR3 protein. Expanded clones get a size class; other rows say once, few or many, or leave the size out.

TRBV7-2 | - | CASSPGEYGYTF
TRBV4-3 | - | CASSQGAGRGNTGELFF
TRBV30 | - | CAWTQSPNSPLHF
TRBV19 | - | CASSPRALAGTHNLSYEQYF
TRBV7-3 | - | CASSLVADSYNEQFF
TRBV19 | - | CASSVLAGDADTQYF
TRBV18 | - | CASSPAYGGAMHPDGYTF
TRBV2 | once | CASRRLAGGSSSSYEQYF
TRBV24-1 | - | CATSDAGQPDQPQHF
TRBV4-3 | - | CASSQERLAGLNTGELFF
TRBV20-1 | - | CSASFQVRAEAFF
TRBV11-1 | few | CASSFPGGLNTEAFF
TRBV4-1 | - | CASSQLPGQGYYEQYF
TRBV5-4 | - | CASSLDRGAANVLTF
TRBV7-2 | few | CASSLGLAGRQYF
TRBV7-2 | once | CASSLSGASSYEQYF
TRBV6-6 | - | CARRLAGGSTDTQYF
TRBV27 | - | CASSLRSPGQGSGNTIYF
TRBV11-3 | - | CASSLAGGEETQYF
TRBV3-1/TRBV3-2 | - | CASTGPSEQYF
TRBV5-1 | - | CASQAADTQYF
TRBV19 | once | CASSPSGGGNTGELFF
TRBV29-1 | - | CSVVILPGSGNTIYF
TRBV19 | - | CASSKTSGGALEQFF
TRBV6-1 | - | CASSEQRGNNEQFF
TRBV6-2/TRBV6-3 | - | CASSYGHLGNTIYF
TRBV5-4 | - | CASSSRGDTYEQYF
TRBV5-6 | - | CASSRSGTEAFF
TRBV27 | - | CASKWGLSYNEQFF
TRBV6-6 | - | CASSRQGTNEKLFF
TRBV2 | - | CASRGLAGGPSSYNEQFF
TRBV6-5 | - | CASSYKGQGGTDTQYF
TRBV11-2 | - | CASSTRLEETQYF
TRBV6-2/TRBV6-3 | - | CASSRLPGQGRYEQYF
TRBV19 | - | CASSIGWSGDYGYTF
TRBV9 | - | CASSQKGFMNTEAFF
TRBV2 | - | CASSERLAGETQYF
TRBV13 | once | CASRSGGAPEQYF
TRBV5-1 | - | CASSLTGDGNTIYF
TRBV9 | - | CASSLTAGGWTDTQYF
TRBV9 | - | CASSPSAGLYNEQFF
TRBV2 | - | CASSPLAGTDTQYF
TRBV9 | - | CASSVSGDNSPLHF
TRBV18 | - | CASSPRVLVEGYTF
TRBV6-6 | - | CASSYSGGPYEQYF
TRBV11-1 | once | CASSPGAEQYF
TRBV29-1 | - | CSGGGNTEAFF
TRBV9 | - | CASSVSGGLDTQYF
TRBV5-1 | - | CASSLDLLSSGNTIYF
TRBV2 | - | CASGLAGGRTDTQYF
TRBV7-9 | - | CASSEGLAGGSYEQYF
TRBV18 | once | CASSNRGSIDTQYF
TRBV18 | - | CASSPPPGGVDSYEQYF
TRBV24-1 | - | CATRPTGGQETQYF
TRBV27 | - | CASSFGQGGKQYF
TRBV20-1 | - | CSASKGNYGYTF
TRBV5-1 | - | CASSFIQDGETQYF
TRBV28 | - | CASRLTGADTQYF
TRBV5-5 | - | CASSLSRETQYF